The next 11 T cell receptor beta chains were all read from a single sample in a study of blood T cell repertoires in COVID-19. Sequenced by immunoSEQ multiplex PCR; TCRdb stores in-frame clones only, minus some. The sample carries about 220,000 clones, 80% to 85% recorded once. The specimen sequenced was peripheral blood. The receptor source for this set is a woman aged 55 to 70 who had recovered from COVID-19.

This chain connects TRBV9 to TRBJ1-2; a possible D gene is TRBD1 (5 bases). The CDR3 length is 14 residues. CDR1 SGDLS and CDR2 YYNGEE come from the germline V gene. V was clipped by 6 bases and J by 2 bases, with 14 bases between them. The CDR3 loop reads CASNPSTGNYGYTF. In nucleotides, the CDR3 is TGTGCCAGCAATCCCTCAACAGGCAACTATGGCTACACCTTC.

V usage is TRBV19 and J usage is TRBJ2-7; no reliable D call. V dropped 7 bases and J dropped 4 bases, with 8 bases sitting between them. CDR1 LNHDA and CDR2 SQIVND come from the germline V gene (reference sequence). The CDR3 length is 11 residues. CDR3 amino acids: CASTPVYEQYF. CDR3 nucleotides: TGTGCCAGTACCCCCGTTTACGAGCAGTACTTC.

The chain recombines TRBV24-1 with TRBJ2-3; 11 bases line up with TRBD2. Germline lookup yields CDR1 KGHDR and CDR2 SFDVKD. This CDR3 is 17 amino acids long. With 3 bases clipped from V and 4 bases from J, the junction kept 8 bases outside the gene matches. The CDR3 reads CATSDTTSGVHSDTQYF. The CDR3 coding sequence is TGTGCCACCAGTGATACGACTAGCGGGGTTCACTCAGATACGCAGTATTTT.

There are a few counts of this clone. This rearrangement joins TRBV7-3 to TRBJ2-1; TRBD2 aligns across 9 bases. Trimming removed 5 bases from V and 9 bases from J; junction bases left unmatched: 5. Germline V lookup: CDR1 SGHTA, CDR2 FQGTGA. CDR3 length equals 13 residues. The CDR3 loop is CASSPGTSTEQFF. DNA of the CDR3: TGTGCCAGCAGCCCCGGGACTAGCACTGAGCAGTTCTTC.

The chain joins TRBV7-9 to TRBJ1-4; TRBD1 matches 8 bases. CDR1 and CDR2 from the germline V gene are SEHNR and FQNEAQ (reference sequence). The V segment lost 1 base and the J segment 7 bases; nucleotides outside the gene matches: 8. The CDR3 is 16 amino acids. The CDR3 DNA sequence: TGTGCCAGCAGCTTAGGAACAGGGGGAGGTAGTGAAAAACTGTTTTTT. This gives the protein CASSLGTGGGSEKLFF.

This clone was counted once. This chain uses TRBV9 with TRBJ1-4; the match to TRBD1 covers 7 bases. Germline assignment: CDR1 SGDLS and CDR2 YYNGEE. The CDR3 covers 15 residues. After removal of 8 bases from V and 5 bases from J, the junction contained 12 bases not matched to a gene. The CDR3 DNA is TGTGCCAGTAATCCATCCGGGACAGAAAATGAAAAACTGTTTTTT. Translated: CASNPSGTENEKLFF.

In nucleotides, the CDR3 is TGCGCCAGCAGCCACAAAAAGAATAGCGAAGCCTACGAGCAGTACTTC. The encoded protein is CASSHKKNSEAYEQYF. V and J are TRBV4-1 and TRBJ2-7; tentative D call: TRBD2 (5 bases). V was clipped by 3 bases and J by 2 bases, with 17 bases between them. The CDR3 contains 16 residues. Germline V gene lookup returns CDR1 MGHRA and CDR2 YSYEKL.

This chain joins TRBV29-1 and TRBJ1-1; D not resolved. Germline loops: CDR1 SQVTM, CDR2 ANQGSEA. V was clipped by 4 bases and J by 1 base, with 10 bases between them. The CDR3 runs to 13 residues. CDR3 nucleotide sequence: TGCAGCGTTGCGGAGGGAACGAACACTGAAGCTTTCTTT. Translation gives CSVAEGTNTEAFF. The full variable domain, completed using reference TRBV29-1 and TRBJ1-1, is SAVISQKPSRDICQRGTSLTIQCQVDSQVTMMFWYRQQPGQSLTLIATANQGSEATYESGFVIDKFPISRPNLTFSTLTVSNMSPEDSSIYLCSVAEGTNTEAFFGQGTRLTVV.

This clone was seen only once. V usage is TRBV7-3 and J usage is TRBJ2-3; 7 bases fit TRBD2. Germline V lookup: CDR1 SGHTA, CDR2 FQGTGA. Losses at the gene ends were 3 bases for V and 0 bases for J; bases not matched to a gene: 3. The CDR3 totals 15 residues. CDR3 nucleotide sequence: TGTGCCAGCAGCTTCGCTAGCGGAAGCACAGATACGCAGTATTTT. Protein sequence: CASSFASGSTDTQYF.

This chain links TRBV7-2 with TRBJ1-3, with 8 bases that match TRBD1. In germline, CDR1 is SGHTA, CDR2 FQGNSA. The CDR3 contains 16 residues. V gave up 1 base and J gave up 2 bases; unmatched junction bases: 4. The CDR3 loop is CASSLGRTGTGNTIYF. In DNA, the CDR3 is TGTGCCAGCAGCTTAGGTCGGACAGGGACTGGAAACACCATATATTTT. Variable domain in full (rest from reference TRBV7-2 and TRBJ1-3): GAGVSQSPSNKVTEKGKDVELRCDPISGHTALYWYRQSLGQGLEFLIYFQGNSAPDKSGLPSDRFSAERTGGSVSTLTIQRTQQEDSAVYLCASSLGRTGTGNTIYFGEGSWLTVV.

V and J are TRBV27 and TRBJ2-3, with D tentatively TRBD1 (5 bases). The CDR3 extends over 15 amino acids. Between the trimmed V and J ends, which lost 5 bases and 4 bases, there was a span of 16 bases. The germline gives CDR1 MNHEY, CDR2 SMNVEV (reference sequence). The CDR3 region has the DNA TGTGCCAGCAGTCCGTTCCGACAGTTCTCAGATACGCAGTATTTT. As protein: CASSPFRQFSDTQYF.